This T cell receptor beta chain was sequenced in a study of cytomegalovirus exposure and HLA in healthy donors. About this clone: As yet, its antigen is unknown.

PCR employed 60 Vbeta and 13 Jbeta primers. Using immunoSEQ multiplex PCR, the repertoire was profiled, and TCRdb retains in-frame clones only, with some absent. This table holds approximately 90,000 clones, roughly three quarters found once. Study-level points and caveats: Compared with the approximately 700-donor mean, an Asian-associated ancestry cluster reportedly had fewer N-insertions, according to a later analysis. The study labeled 150 to 200 TCR beta chains cytomegalovirus-associated. A cluster of highly shared sequence variants was likely a sequencing artifact.

This CDR3 is 13 amino acids long. Trimming removed 2 bases from V and 8 bases from J; junction bases left unmatched: 4. Germline lookup yields CDR1 SGHVS and CDR2 FQNEAQ. The sample comprised PBMCs. The receptor comes from a man between 25 and 39 years old in good health and CMV-seronegative. This chain joins TRBV7-8 and TRBJ1-2; 8 nucleotides match TRBD1. CDR3: CASSLQGARGYTF. The CDR3, as DNA: TGTGCCAGCAGCTTACAGGGGGCGAGAGGCTACACCTTC. The full variable domain, in which reference TRBV7-8 and TRBJ1-2 provide the parts outside the CDR3, is GAGVSQSPRYKVAKRGQDVALRCDPISGHVSLFWYQQALGQGPEFLTYFQNEAQLDKSGLPSDRFFAERPEGSVSTLKIQRTQQEDSAVYLCASSLQGARGYTFGSGTRLTVV.